This TCR beta chain was retrieved from a study of memory CD4+ T cells and cytomegalovirus serostatus. Sequencing used immunoSEQ multiplex PCR; TCRdb keeps in-frame clones, though not all of them. Of some 56,000 clones in the sample, 82% were seen once. Single viable CD3+CD4+CD8-CD45RO+ cells were sorted as the memory CD4+ T cells. This clone is a singleton in its sample. The CDR3 has 15 residues. Germline-derived CDR1 and CDR2 are SGHRS and YFSETQ. The V end was cut by 5 bases, the J end by 5 bases, with 19 bases between. The receptor was isolated from an adult in good health and CMV-seronegative. The sequencing sample was made of memory CD4+ T cells from blood. The V gene is TRBV5-1, the J gene TRBJ1-1, with a weak D call TRBD1 (5 bases). The DNA of the CDR3 is TGCGCCAGCAGTTTGAACCTTCAGGGAGAAACTGAAGCTTTCTTT. Protein: CASSLNLQGETEAFF.